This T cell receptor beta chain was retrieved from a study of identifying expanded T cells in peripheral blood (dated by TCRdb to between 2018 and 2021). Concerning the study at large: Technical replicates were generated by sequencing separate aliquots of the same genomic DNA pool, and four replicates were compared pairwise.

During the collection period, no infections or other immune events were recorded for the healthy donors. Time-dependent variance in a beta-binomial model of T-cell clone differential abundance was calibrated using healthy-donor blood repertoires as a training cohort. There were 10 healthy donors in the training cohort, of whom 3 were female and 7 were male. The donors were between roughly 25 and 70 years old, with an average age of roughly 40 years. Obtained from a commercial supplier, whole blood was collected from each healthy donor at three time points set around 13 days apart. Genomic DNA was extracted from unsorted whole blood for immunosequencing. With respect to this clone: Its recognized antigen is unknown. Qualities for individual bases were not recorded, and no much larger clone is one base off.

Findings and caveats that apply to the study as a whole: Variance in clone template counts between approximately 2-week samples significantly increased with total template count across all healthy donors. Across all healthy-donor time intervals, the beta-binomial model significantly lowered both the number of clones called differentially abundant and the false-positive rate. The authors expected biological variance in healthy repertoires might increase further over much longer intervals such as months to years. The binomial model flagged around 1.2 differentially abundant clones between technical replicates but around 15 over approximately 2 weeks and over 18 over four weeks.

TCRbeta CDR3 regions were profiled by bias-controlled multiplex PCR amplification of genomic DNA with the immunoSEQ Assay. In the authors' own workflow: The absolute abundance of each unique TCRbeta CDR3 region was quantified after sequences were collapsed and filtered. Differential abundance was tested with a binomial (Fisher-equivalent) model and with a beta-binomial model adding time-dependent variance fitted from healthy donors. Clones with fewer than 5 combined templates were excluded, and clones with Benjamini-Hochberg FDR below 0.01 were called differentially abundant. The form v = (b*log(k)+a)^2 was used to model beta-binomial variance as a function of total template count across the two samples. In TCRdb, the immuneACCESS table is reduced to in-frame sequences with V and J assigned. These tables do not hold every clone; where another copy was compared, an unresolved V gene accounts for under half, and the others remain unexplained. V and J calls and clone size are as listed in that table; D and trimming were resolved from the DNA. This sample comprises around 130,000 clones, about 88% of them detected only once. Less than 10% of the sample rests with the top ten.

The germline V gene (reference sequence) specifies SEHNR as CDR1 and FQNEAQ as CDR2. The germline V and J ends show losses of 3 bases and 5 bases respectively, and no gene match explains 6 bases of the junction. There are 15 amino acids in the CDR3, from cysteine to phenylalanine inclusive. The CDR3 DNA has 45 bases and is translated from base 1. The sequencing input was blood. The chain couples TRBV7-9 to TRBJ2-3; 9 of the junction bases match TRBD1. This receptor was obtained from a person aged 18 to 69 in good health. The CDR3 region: CASSFGQGRVDTQYF. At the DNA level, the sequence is TGTGCCAGCAGCTTCGGACAGGGGCGAGTAGATACGCAGTATTTT.